This T cell receptor beta chain appears in the sequencing data of a study of CD8 T cells in ankylosing spondylitis. V shed 1 base and J 4 bases; nucleotides not matched to a gene: 6. Germline V gene lookup returns CDR1 DFQATT and CDR2 SNEGSKA (reference sequence). The CDR3 spans 14 residues. This clonotype appeared many times. Via MiXCR, TCRdb re-called the 5' RACE reads, giving one row per CDR3 protein. The table records approximately 25,000 distinct CDR3 sequences, roughly 8.6% of them present only once. The V call is TRBV20-1, the J call TRBJ2-7; the match to TRBD2 covers 8 bases. The clonotype originates from a male donor with ankylosing spondylitis or in good health (not recorded which). Source material: blood. The CDR3 spells CSARGPSGSYEQYF. The CDR3 DNA sequence: TGCAGTGCTAGAGGTCCCAGCGGGAGTTACGAGCAGTACTTC.